Listed here are 26 T cell receptor beta chains from one sample, sequenced in a study of tumor and adjacent non-tumor tissue in lung cancer. The template was RNA from unsorted bulk tissue. The library came from three nested PCR rounds adapted from ARM-PCR protocols. TCRdb itself ran the multiplex PCR reads through MiXCR, one entry per CDR3 protein. The sample has some 74,000 distinct CDR3 sequences; over 60% are singletons. Sequenced material: lung tumor tissue. These receptor sequences come from a woman in her 40s with non-small cell lung cancer.

Notes on this clonotype: Relative to the germline gene, one junction end is altered; a read error may explain this. The chain joins TRBV6-2 or TRBV6-3 to TRBJ1-2; maybe TRBD1 (6 bases). The CDR3 covers 14 residues. Per the germline V gene, CDR1 is MNHEY and CDR2 is SVGEGT. The CDR3 reads CASNWKGVSYGYAF. CDR3 nucleotides: TGTGCCAGCAATTGGAAGGGGGTTAGCTATGGCTATGCTTTC.

With respect to this clonotype: One base away lies a much larger clone, so this may be a sequencing read error. V usage is TRBV19 and J usage is TRBJ1-1, with a tentative D call TRBD1 (6 bases). Trimming took 8 bases from V and 4 from J, leaving 17 bases between them. Germline lookup yields CDR1 LNHDA and CDR2 SQIVND (reference sequence). The CDR3 covers 14 residues. CDR3 sequence reads: CASSDGQSLTEAFF. The CDR3 DNA reads as TGTGCCAGTTCCGACGGACAGTCGCTCACTGAAGCTTTCTTT. The variable domain in full, completed from reference TRBV19 and TRBJ1-1, reads DGGITQSPKYLFRKEGQNVTLSCEQNLNHDAMYWYRQDPGQGLRLIYYSQIVNDFQKGDIAEGYSVSREKKESFPLTVTSAQKNPTAFYLCASSDGQSLTEAFFGQGTRLTVV.

The sample holds many counts of this clonotype. The rearrangement links TRBV6-1 to TRBJ2-3; TRBD2 might be the D (7 bases). Trimming left V 6 bases short and J 7 bases short, with 26 bases between. Germline CDR1 reads MNHNS; CDR2 reads SASEGT. CDR3 length: 17 residues. The CDR3 sequence is CASRGAGAEPRLNTQYF. The CDR3 bases are TGTGCCAGCAGGGGTGCGGGGGCCGAACCCCGGCTGAATACGCAGTATTTT.

About this clonotype: Relative to the germline gene, one junction end is altered; a read error may explain this. This chain connects TRBV7-9 to TRBJ2-1; 8 bases line up with TRBD2. CDR3 length equals 17 residues. Germline CDR1 and CDR2: SEHNR and FQNEAQ (reference sequence). In nucleotides, the CDR3 is TGTGCCAGCAGCTTAACGCATGGCGGGGGGTATTACAATGAGCTGTTCTTC. This codes for CASSLTHGGGYYNELFF.

The J gene is TRBJ2-5, the V gene TRBV20-1; 13 bases line up with TRBD2. The V gene's germline CDR1 is DFQATT and CDR2 SNEGSKA (reference sequence). The CDR3 has 15 residues. The CDR3 DNA sequence: TGCAGGACCGTTGTCAGGACTAGCGGGAGCAAGACCCAGTACTTC. As protein: CRTVVRTSGSKTQYF.

A remark on this clonotype: One end of the junction varies from germline; a read error may be responsible. This chain uses TRBV6-5 with TRBJ2-3; no firm D call. The CDR3 extends over 14 amino acids. Germline V lookup: CDR1 MNHEY, CDR2 SVGAGI. The CDR3 DNA follows: TGTGCCAGCAGTTACTCGATAAGCACAGATACACAGTATTTT. Residues: CASSYSISTDTQYF.

As concerns this clonotype: No conserved phenylalanine or tryptophan ends this CDR3, so it is likely a read error. The DNA is omitted, as the CDR3 cannot be located on it reliably, and the CDR3 follows TCRdb's listing. J is TRBJ2-3 and V is TRBV2; the D segment call TRBD2 is taken from the table without a DNA check. The CDR3 adds up to 13 amino acids, both ends counted. The germline V gene has CDR1 SNHLY and CDR2 FYNNEI. The CDR3 sequence: CASTDNSGPEEYL.

On this clonotype: The missing conserved phenylalanine or tryptophan at the end of this CDR3 makes a read error likely. No DNA is shown, since the ends of the CDR3 on it are uncertain; the CDR3 is the one TCRdb lists. The V call is TRBV6-6, the J call TRBJ2-5; TRBD1 is the table's D call, not checked against the DNA. The CDR3 length equals 15 residues, ends included. Per the germline V gene, CDR1 is MNHNY and CDR2 is SVGAGI (reference sequence). The CDR3 region is CASSYLDREKETQYI.

The rearrangement links TRBV11-2 to TRBJ1-1; D might be TRBD1 (5 bases). Looked up from germline, CDR1 is SGHAT and CDR2 is FQNNGV. The CDR3 runs 17 residues. CDR3 region: CVSSPGGGGVSRREAFF. The CDR3 DNA follows: TGTGTTAGCAGTCCCGGGGGGGGTGGGGTCTCACGGAGAGAAGCTTTCTTT.

Comments on this clonotype: An end of the junction does not agree with germline; a read error may underlie this. The rearrangement uses TRBV4-1 and TRBJ2-7, with D hard to call. This CDR3 is 13 amino acids long. Germline CDR1 MGHRA, CDR2 YSYEKL. The CDR3 DNA reads TGCGCCAGCAGCCCAGTGACCGCCTACGAGCAATACTTC. This encodes CASSPVTAYEQYF.

For this clonotype: Compared with germline, one end of the junction differs, possibly owing to a read error. The V call is TRBV11-2, the J call TRBJ1-1; no definite D call. Germline V gene sequence: CDR1 SGHAT, CDR2 FQNNGV. This CDR3 has 12 amino acids. The CDR3, as DNA: TGTGCCAGCAGCATTCCGGGGTTTGAAGCTTCCTTT. Protein: CASSIPGFEASF.

The CDR3 loop reads CASSRAGVSGELFF. The CDR3, as DNA: TGTGCCAGCAGCCGTGCGGGGGTCTCCGGGGAGCTGTTTTTT. V is TRBV28 and J is TRBJ2-2; 7 positions agree with TRBD2. Germline V CDR1 and CDR2: MDHEN, SYDVKM. Trimming at V came to 6 bases and at J to 6 bases, leaving 7 bases not matched to a gene. The CDR3 totals 14 residues. Drawing the rest from reference TRBV28 and TRBJ2-2, the complete variable domain is DVKVTQSSRYLVKRTGEKVFLECVQDMDHENMFWYRQDPGLGLRLIYFSYDVKMKEKGDIPEGYSVSREKKERFSLILESASTNQTSMYLCASSRAGVSGELFFGEGSRLTVL.

Turning to this clonotype: One end of the junction varies from germline; a read error may be responsible. This chain uses TRBV6-5 with TRBJ2-7; D is undetermined. The CDR3 covers 15 residues. Germline values: CDR1 MNHEY, CDR2 SVGAGI. This CDR3 is CTSSRTSFSSYGQYF. In DNA form, the CDR3 reads TGTACCAGCAGCCGAACCAGTTTTAGCTCCTACGGGCAGTACTTC.

The chain uses TRBV21-1 and TRBJ2-7; the table's D call, TRBD1, was not checked against the DNA. TRBV21-1 represents a pseudogene. This CDR3 comprises 15 residues. The CDR3 protein is CASSRRWDRAYEQYF. In DNA, the CDR3 is TGTGCCAGCAGCAGACGATGGGACAGAGCCTACGAGCAGTACTTC.

Concerning this clonotype itself: No conserved phenylalanine or tryptophan ends this CDR3, so it is likely a read error. The rearrangement links TRBV11-2 to TRBJ1-6, with D possibly matching TRBD1 (6 bases). This CDR3 comprises 17 residues. Germline V CDR1 and CDR2: SGHAT, FQNNGV. For the CDR3, the DNA is TGCGCCAGCAGCTTCACCATCGGGGGCGCCCTTAATTCACCCCTCCACCTT. As protein: CASSFTIGGALNSPLHL.

As concerns this clonotype: This likely comes from a read error, as the CDR3 has no conserved phenylalanine or tryptophan at its end. The limits of the CDR3 on the DNA are not certain, so only TCRdb's listed CDR3 is given. The chain combines TRBV7-8 with TRBJ2-1; TRBD1 is the table's D call and was not checked against the DNA. From germline, CDR1 is SGHVS and CDR2 FQNEAQ. The CDR3 contains 13 residues when both ends are counted. CDR3 amino acids: CASGLQGYNEQFI.

As for this clonotype: The junction departs from the called germline gene at one end, perhaps through a read error. This sequence joins TRBV6-6 and TRBJ2-1, with D maybe TRBD1 (6 bases). CDR3 length: 18 amino acids. Germline CDR1 MNHNY, CDR2 SVGAGI (reference sequence). The CDR3 DNA is TGTGCCAGCAGTTACAGAAAGAGAGCCGGGACACCCTACAATGAGAAGTTCTTC. Translation: CASSYRKRAGTPYNEKFF.

Remarks on this clonotype: The conserved phenylalanine or tryptophan normally closing the CDR3 is absent here, so this likely arose from a read error. This chain joins TRBV11-1 and TRBJ2-7, with 10 bases fitting TRBD2. In germline, CDR1 is SGHAT, CDR2 FQDESV (reference sequence). CDR3 length equals 17 residues. The CDR3 here is CVSSIHPSGSLSYEQYL. The CDR3 coding sequence is TGTGTCAGCAGCATACATCCTAGCGGGAGCCTCTCCTACGAGCAGTACCTC.

This clonotype is medium-sized within its sample. The chain has TRBV11-2 and TRBJ2-3; D ambiguous. CDR3 length: 13 amino acids. Germline V lookup: CDR1 SGHAT, CDR2 FQNNGV. Trimming stripped 4 bases from V and 6 bases from J, with 11 bases between. The CDR3 is CASSSDPRDTQYF. The CDR3 DNA reads TGTGCCAGCAGCTCCGACCCAAGGGATACGCAGTATTTT.

Regarding this clonotype: At one end the junction does not follow the germline gene, possibly because of a read error. The chain is built from TRBV12-5 and TRBJ2-7; no clear D. Germline V gene data show CDR1 as LGHNT and CDR2 as FRNRAP. The CDR3 covers 13 residues. CDR3 region: CASGLLQAYEQYF. CDR3 in DNA: TGTGCTAGTGGTTTGTTACAAGCCTACGAGCAGTATTTC.

Worth noting for this clonotype: An end of the junction differs from the germline gene, which may be a read error. The rearrangement uses TRBV6-5 and TRBJ2-1; TRBD2 agrees at 10 bases. Germline CDR1 reads MNHEY; CDR2 reads SVGAGI. The CDR3 extends over 14 amino acids. CDR3 amino acids: CTSRPSGSGGEQFF. DNA of the CDR3: TGTACCAGCAGACCTAGCGGGAGCGGGGGTGAGCAGTTCTTC.

Of note for this clonotype: Because it lacks the conserved phenylalanine or tryptophan at the end, this CDR3 is likely a read error. This chain joins TRBV11-2 and TRBJ2-5; TRBD2 is a possible D gene (6 bases). The germline gives CDR1 SGHAT, CDR2 FQNNGV. This CDR3 comprises 14 residues. CDR3 residues: CASSLRAGIEIQYL. Written as DNA, the CDR3 is TGTGCCAGCAGCTTACGGGCGGGGATAGAGATCCAGTACTTA.

This clonotype was counted ten times or more. V is TRBV12-3 or TRBV12-4 and J is TRBJ2-7, with TRBD2 matching over 8 bases. The CDR3 is 15 residues long. The trim removed 6 bases at V and 2 bases at J, leaving 9 bases unmatched. CDR3 nucleotide sequence: TGTGCCAGCAGCCGGGGGGGGACTTCTACCTACGAGCAGTACTTC. Its protein is CASSRGGTSTYEQYF.

The chain is built from TRBV28 and TRBJ2-7; 7 nucleotides line up with TRBD1. From germline, CDR1 is MDHEN and CDR2 SYDVKM. This CDR3 contains 17 residues. The DNA of the CDR3 is TGTGCTAACAGGGGCCATCGATACTCCCTATCTACCTACGAGCAGTACTTC. Protein: CANRGHRYSLSTYEQYF.

A note on this clonotype: Here the CDR3 omits its conserved ending phenylalanine or tryptophan, so a read error is the likely source. The J gene is TRBJ2-7, the V gene TRBV6-6; D is uncertain. Trimming took off 7 bases at V and 7 bases at J, with 17 bases between the two ends. The CDR3 sequence is 13 residues long. Germline loops: CDR1 MNHNY, CDR2 SVGAGI (reference sequence). DNA of the CDR3: TGTGCCAGCAACCGAAACCGAAGTATTGAGCAGTACATC. Its translation: CASNRNRSIEQYI.

The chain links TRBV10-3 to TRBJ2-3; D remains unclear. Germline V gives CDR1 ENHRY, CDR2 SYGVKD. The V end lost 6 bases, the J end lost 4 bases, and 14 bases lay between the germline ends. The CDR3 has 14 residues. CDR3 region: CAIRESKGADTQYF. The CDR3 bases are TGTGCCATCAGAGAATCTAAGGGTGCAGATACGCAGTATTTT.